The entry that follows covers one T cell receptor (beta chain) sequence. The antigen is undetermined. Amplification used 60 Vbeta primers and 13 Jbeta primers. The method was immunoSEQ multiplex PCR; TCRdb's version includes in-frame clones alone and lacks a portion of them. The sample contains about 110,000 clones, roughly 70% of which appear only once. The data were obtained in a study of cytomegalovirus exposure and HLA in healthy donors. Study results and caveats: V- and J-gene trimming in TCR beta was tied to a missense DCLRE1C variant by an analysis performed later. In a later analysis, at a false discovery rate of 0.05, fewer than 20,000 TCR beta sequences were associated with HLA alleles. A later analysis found that most CMV-associated TCR beta chains appeared HLA-restricted. Rare TCR sequences predominated, though certain public TCRs were found in many donors.

The CDR3 is 14 residues long. Germline V gene sequence: CDR1 SEHNR, CDR2 FQNEAQ (reference sequence). V shed 8 bases and J shed 6 bases, with 16 bases lying between them. Sequencing was performed on PBMCs. The V call is TRBV7-9, the J call TRBJ2-2; D is possibly TRBD1 (5 bases). The TCR comes from a man between 18 and 29 years old in good health and CMV-seropositive. CDR3 sequence (DNA): TGTGCCAGCGCTGGGGCTCCTAACGCCGGGGAGCTGTTTTTT. This sequence encodes CASAGAPNAGELFF.